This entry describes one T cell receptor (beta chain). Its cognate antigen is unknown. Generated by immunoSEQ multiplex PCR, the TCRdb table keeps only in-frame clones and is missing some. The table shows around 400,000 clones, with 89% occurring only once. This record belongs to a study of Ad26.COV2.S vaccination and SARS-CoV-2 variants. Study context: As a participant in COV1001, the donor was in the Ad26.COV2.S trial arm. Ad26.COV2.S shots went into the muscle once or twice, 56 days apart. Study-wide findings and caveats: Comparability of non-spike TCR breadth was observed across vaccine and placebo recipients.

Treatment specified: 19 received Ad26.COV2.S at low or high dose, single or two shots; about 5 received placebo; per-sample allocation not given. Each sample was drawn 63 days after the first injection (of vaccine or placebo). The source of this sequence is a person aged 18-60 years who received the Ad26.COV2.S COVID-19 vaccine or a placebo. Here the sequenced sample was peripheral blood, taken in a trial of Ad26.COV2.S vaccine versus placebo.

The CDR3 loop is CASSSPPGQGWRTNEKLFF. CDR3 DNA sequence: TGTGCCAGCAGCTCACCACCGGGACAGGGGTGGAGAACTAATGAAAAACTGTTTTTT. The rearrangement links TRBV5-5 to TRBJ1-4, with TRBD1 matching over 10 bases. The CDR3 loop spans 19 amino acids. Germline trimming cut 3 bases from V and 1 base from J; bases unmatched to any gene: 12. CDR1 and CDR2 (germline): SGHKS, YYEKEE (reference sequence). Drawing the rest from reference TRBV5-5 and TRBJ1-4, the complete variable domain is DAGVTQSPTHLIKTRGQQVTLRCSPISGHKSVSWYQQVLGQGPQFIFQYYEKEERGRGNFPDRFSARQFPNYSSELNVNALLLGDSALYLCASSSPPGQGWRTNEKLFFGSGTQLSVL.